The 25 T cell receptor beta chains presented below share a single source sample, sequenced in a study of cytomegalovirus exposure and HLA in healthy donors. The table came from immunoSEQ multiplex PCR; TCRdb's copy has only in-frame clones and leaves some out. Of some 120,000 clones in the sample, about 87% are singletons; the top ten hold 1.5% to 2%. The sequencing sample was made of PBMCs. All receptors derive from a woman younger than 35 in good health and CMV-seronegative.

CDR3 in DNA: TGTGCCAGCAGCGCCCCGGGACAGGCCTCCTACGAGCAGTACTTC. It translates to CASSAPGQASYEQYF. The chain has TRBV28 and TRBJ2-7, with 8 bases that match TRBD1. The CDR3 spans 15 residues. CDR1 is MDHEN and CDR2 is SYDVKM in the germline V gene. The V and J ends lost 6 bases and 0 bases, in that order; junction bases with no gene match: 7.

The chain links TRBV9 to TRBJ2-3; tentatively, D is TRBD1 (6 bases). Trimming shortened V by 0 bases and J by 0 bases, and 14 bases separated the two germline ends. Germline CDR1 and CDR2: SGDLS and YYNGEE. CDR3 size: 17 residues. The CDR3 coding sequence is TGTGCCAGCAGCGTAGCTATTCCAGGGGCTAGCACAGATACGCAGTATTTT. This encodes CASSVAIPGASTDTQYF.

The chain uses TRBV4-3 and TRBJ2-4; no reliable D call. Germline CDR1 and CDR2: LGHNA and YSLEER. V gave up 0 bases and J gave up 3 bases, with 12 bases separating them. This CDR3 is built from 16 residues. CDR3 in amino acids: CASSQEASVSKNIQYF. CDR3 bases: TGCGCCAGCAGCCAAGAAGCCAGCGTCAGCAAAAACATTCAGTACTTC.

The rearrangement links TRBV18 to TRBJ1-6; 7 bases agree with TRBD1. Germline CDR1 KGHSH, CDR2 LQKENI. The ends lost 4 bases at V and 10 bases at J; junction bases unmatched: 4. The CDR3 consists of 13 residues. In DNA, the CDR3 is TGTGCCAGCTCACGGGCACAGGGGTCACCCCTCCACTTT. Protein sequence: CASSRAQGSPLHF.

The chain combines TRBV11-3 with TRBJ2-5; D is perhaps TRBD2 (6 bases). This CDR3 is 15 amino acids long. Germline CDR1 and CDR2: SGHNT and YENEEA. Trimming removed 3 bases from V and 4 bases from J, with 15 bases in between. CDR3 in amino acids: CASSLVVSGVETQYF. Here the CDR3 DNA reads TGTGCCAGCAGCTTGGTTGTTTCGGGGGTAGAGACCCAGTACTTC.

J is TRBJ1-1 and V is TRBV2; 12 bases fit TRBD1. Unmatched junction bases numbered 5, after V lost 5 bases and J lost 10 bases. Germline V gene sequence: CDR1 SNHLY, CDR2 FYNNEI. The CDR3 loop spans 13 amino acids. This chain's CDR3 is CASSRGQGASAFF. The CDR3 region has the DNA TGTGCCAGCAGTAGGGGACAGGGGGCATCAGCTTTCTTT.

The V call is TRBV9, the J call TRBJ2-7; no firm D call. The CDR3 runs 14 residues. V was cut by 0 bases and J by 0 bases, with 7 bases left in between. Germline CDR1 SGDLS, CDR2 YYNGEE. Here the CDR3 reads CASSVVRSSYEQYF. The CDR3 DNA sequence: TGTGCCAGCAGCGTAGTGAGGAGCTCCTACGAGCAGTACTTC.

In nucleotides, the CDR3 is TGCGCCAGCTCGAGACTAGCGGGGGCCGGGGAGACCCAGTACTTC. Protein: CASSRLAGAGETQYF. The chain has TRBV5-1 and TRBJ2-5; 12 bases are a match to TRBD2. The J segment lost 5 bases and the V segment lost 7 bases, leaving 9 bases of the junction unmatched. The CDR3 spans 15 residues. The germline gives CDR1 SGHRS, CDR2 YFSETQ.

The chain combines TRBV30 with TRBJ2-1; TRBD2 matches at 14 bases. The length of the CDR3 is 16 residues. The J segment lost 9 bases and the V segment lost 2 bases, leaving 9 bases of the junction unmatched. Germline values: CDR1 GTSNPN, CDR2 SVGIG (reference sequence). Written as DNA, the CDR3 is TGTGCCTGGAGTACTGGACTAGCGGGAGGCCGGGGTGAGCAGTTCTTC. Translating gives CAWSTGLAGGRGEQFF.

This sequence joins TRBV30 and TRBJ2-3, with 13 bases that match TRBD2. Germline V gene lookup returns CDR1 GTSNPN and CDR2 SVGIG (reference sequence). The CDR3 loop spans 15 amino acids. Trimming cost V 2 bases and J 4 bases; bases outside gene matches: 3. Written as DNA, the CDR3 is TGTGCCTGGAGTCGGACTAGCGGGGGTTCAGATACGCAGTATTTT. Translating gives CAWSRTSGGSDTQYF.

The CDR3 DNA reads TGTGCCAGCAGTACCTTCCACAGGGCTCAGTACGAGCAGTACTTC. This encodes CASSTFHRAQYEQYF. The V gene is TRBV27, the J gene TRBJ2-7, with D possibly being TRBD1 (6 bases). The CDR3 covers 15 residues. The germline V gene encodes CDR1 MNHEY and CDR2 SMNVEV (reference sequence). The V end was cut by 5 bases, the J end by 4 bases, with 18 bases between.

CDR3: CASSLGLGDFGGYTF. The CDR3, as DNA: TGCGCCAGCAGCTTGGGTCTCGGGGACTTTGGCGGCTACACCTTC. The genes are TRBV5-1 and TRBJ1-2; a weak D match, TRBD1 (5 bases). The CDR3 is 15 amino acids. Trimming left V 0 bases short and J 8 bases short, with 17 bases between. Germline CDR1 reads SGHRS; CDR2 reads YFSETQ.

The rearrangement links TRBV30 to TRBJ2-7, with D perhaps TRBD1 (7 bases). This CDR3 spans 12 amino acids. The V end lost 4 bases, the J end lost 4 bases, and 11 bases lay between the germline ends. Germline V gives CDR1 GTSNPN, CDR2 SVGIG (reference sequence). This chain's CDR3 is CAWTRGVYEQYF. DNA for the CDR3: TGTGCCTGGACCAGGGGGGTGTACGAGCAGTACTTC.

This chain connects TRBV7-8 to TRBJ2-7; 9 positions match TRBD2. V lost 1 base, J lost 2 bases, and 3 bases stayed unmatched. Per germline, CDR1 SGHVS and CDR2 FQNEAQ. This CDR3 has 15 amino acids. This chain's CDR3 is CASSLGLADAYEQYF. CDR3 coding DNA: TGTGCCAGCAGCTTAGGACTAGCGGACGCCTACGAGCAGTACTTC.

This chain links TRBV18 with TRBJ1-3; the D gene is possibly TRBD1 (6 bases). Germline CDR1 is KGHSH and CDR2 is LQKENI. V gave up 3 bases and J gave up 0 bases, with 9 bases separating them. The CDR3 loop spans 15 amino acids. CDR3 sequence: CASSPDRSSGNTIYF. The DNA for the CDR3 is TGTGCCAGCTCACCCGACAGGAGCTCTGGAAACACCATATATTTT.

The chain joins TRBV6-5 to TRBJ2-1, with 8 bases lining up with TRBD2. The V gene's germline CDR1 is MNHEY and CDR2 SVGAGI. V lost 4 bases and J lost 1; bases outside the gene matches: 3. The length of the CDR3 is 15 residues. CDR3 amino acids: CASSSTSGSYNEQFF. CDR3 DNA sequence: TGTGCCAGCAGTTCAACTAGCGGATCCTACAATGAGCAGTTCTTC.

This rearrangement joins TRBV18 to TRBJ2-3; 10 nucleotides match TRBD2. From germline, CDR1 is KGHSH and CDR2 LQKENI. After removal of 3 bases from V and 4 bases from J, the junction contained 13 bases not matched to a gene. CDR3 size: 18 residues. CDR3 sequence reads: CASSPLVGASGGPDTQYF. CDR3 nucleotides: TGTGCCAGCTCACCTCTGGTAGGCGCTAGCGGGGGCCCAGATACGCAGTATTTT.

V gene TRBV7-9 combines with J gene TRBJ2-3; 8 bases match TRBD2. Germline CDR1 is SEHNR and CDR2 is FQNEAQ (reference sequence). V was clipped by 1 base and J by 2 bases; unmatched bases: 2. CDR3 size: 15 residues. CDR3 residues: CASSLVAGLTDTQYF. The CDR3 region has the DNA TGTGCCAGCAGCTTAGTAGCGGGGCTCACAGATACGCAGTATTTT.

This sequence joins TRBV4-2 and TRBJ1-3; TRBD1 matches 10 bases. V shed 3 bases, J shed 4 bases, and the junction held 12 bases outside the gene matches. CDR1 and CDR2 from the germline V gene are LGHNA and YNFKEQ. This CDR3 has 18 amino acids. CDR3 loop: CASSQTLPGQGSGNTIYF. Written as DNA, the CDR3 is TGTGCCAGCAGCCAGACACTCCCGGGACAGGGGTCGGGAAACACCATATATTTT.

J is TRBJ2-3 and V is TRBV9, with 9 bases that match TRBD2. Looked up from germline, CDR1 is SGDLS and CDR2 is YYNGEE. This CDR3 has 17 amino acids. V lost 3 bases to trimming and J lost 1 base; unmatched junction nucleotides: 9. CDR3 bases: TGTGCCAGCAGCGACCTACTTAGCGGGAGTCGCACAGATACGCAGTATTTT. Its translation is CASSDLLSGSRTDTQYF. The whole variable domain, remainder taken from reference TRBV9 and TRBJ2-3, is DSGVTQTPKHLITATGQRVTLRCSPRSGDLSVYWYQQSLDQGLQFLIQYYNGEERAKGNILERFSAQQFPDLHSELNLSSLELGDSALYFCASSDLLSGSRTDTQYFGPGTRLTVL.

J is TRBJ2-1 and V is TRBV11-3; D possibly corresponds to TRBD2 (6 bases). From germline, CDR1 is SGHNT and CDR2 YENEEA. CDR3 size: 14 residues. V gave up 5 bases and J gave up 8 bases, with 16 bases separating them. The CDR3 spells CASSVDNGGDEQFF. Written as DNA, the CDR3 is TGTGCCAGCAGCGTGGACAACGGCGGGGATGAGCAGTTCTTC.

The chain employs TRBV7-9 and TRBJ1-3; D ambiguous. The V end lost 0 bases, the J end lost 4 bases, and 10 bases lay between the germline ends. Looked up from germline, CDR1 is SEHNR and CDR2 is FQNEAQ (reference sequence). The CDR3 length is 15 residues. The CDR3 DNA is TGTGCCAGCAGCTTAGCTATGGCCCAAGGAAACACCATATATTTT. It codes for CASSLAMAQGNTIYF.

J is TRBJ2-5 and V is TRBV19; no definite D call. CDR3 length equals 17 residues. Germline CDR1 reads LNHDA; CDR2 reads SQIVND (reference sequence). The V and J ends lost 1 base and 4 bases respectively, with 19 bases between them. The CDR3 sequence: CASSIGAGYSYGETQYF. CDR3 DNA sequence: TGTGCCAGTAGTATAGGGGCAGGCTACTCCTACGGAGAGACCCAGTACTTC.

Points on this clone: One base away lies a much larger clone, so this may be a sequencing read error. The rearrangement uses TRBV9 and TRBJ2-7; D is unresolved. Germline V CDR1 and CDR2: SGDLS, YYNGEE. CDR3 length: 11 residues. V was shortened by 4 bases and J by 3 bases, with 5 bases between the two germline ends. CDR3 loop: CASSPGYEQYF. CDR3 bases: TGTGCCAGCAGCCCCGGCTACGAGCAGTACTTC. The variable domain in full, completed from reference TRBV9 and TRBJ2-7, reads DSGVTQTPKHLITATGQRVTLRCSPRSGDLSVYWYQQSLDQGLQFLIQYYNGEERAKGNILERFSAQQFPDLHSELNLSSLELGDSALYFCASSPGYEQYFGPGTRLTVT.

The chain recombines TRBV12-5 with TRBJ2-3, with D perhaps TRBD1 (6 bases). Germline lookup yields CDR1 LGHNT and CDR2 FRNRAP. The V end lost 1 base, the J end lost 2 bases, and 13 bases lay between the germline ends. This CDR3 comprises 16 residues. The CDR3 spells CASGLGTGYPTDTQYF. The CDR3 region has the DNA TGTGCTAGTGGTTTGGGAACAGGGTACCCCACAGATACGCAGTATTTT.